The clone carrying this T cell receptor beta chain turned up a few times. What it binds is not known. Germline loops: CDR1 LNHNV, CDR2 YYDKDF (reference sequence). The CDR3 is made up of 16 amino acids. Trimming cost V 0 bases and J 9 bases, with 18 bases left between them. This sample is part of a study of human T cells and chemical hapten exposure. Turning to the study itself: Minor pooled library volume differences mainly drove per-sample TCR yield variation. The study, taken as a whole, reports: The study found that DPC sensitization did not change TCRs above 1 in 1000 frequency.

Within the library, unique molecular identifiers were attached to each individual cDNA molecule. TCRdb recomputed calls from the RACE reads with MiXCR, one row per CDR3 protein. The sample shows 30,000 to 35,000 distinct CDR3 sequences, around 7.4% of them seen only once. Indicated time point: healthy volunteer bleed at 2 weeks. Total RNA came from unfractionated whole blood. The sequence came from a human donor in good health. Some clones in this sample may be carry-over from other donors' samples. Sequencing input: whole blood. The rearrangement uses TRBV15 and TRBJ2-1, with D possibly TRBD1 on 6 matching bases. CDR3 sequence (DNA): TGTGCCACCAGCAGAGAGTTAGTCCCTCAAGGGGGTGAGCAGTTCTTC. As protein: CATSRELVPQGGEQFF.